This TCR beta chain originates from a study of T cells after somatic rescue of genetic block. Sequenced by immunoSEQ multiplex PCR; TCRdb stores in-frame clones only, minus some. The data show over 95,000 clones, around 90% seen once. This CDR3 is 16 amino acids long. The V gene lost 2 bases and the J gene lost 0 bases, with 11 bases spanning the gap. From germline, CDR1 is MDHEN and CDR2 SYDVKM. The receptor was derived from a woman between 18 and 29 years old. The chain has TRBV28 and TRBJ1-5, with D perhaps matching TRBD1 (5 bases). The sample comprised peripheral blood mononuclear cells (PBMCs). The chain's CDR3 is CASSLGGLYSNQPQHF. The CDR3 nucleotides read TGTGCCAGCAGTTTAGGGGGACTTTATAGCAATCAGCCCCAGCATTTT.